Reported below is one T cell receptor (beta chain). The data belong to a study of shared T cell receptors in the human thymus. TCRdb keeps only in-frame clones here, not all; method: immunoSEQ multiplex PCR. Of 600,000 to 900,000 clones detected, 70% to 90% appear once; the ten largest clones hold around 0.01%. V dropped 1 base and J dropped 3 bases, with 10 bases sitting between them. CDR3 size: 14 residues. CDR1 and CDR2 (germline): LGHNA, YSLEER. The same data also contributed to another study, on human thymus T cells. That work states: All donors were healthy Finnish infants who were undergoing corrective surgery to treat congenital heart defects. Resections were taken during corrective heart surgery, and the thymus tissue came from these. There were highly overlapping thymic repertoires among unrelated individuals, as related research reported.

The rearrangement joins TRBV4-3 to TRBJ2-7; TRBD1 is a possible D gene (6 bases). The sequenced material came from thymocytes. The TCR originated in a girl less than two years old with a congenital heart defect. The DNA of the CDR3 is TGCGCCAGCAGCCAAGGACAGGATCGCTACGAGCAGTACTTC. As protein: CASSQGQDRYEQYF.